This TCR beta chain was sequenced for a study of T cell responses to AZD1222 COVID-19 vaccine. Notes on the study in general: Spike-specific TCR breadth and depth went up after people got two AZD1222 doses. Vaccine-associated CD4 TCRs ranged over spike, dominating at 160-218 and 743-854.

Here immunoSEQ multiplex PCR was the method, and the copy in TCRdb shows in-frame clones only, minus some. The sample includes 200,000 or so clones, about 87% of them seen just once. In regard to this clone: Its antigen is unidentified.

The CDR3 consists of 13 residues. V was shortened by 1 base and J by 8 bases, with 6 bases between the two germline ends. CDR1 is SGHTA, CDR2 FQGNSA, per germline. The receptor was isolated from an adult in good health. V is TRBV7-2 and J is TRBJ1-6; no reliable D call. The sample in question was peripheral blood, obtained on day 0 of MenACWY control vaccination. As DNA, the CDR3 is TGTGCCAGCAGCTTAGTCTGGGATTCACCCCTCCACTTT. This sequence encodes CASSLVWDSPLHF.